This T cell receptor (beta chain) was retrieved from a study of T cell changes during pregnancy in multiple sclerosis. Trimming pared 3 bases from V and 3 bases from J, leaving 12 bases between. This CDR3 spans 15 amino acids. CDR1 is LNHDA and CDR2 is SQIVND in the germline V gene (reference sequence). The repertoire was sequenced with immunoSEQ multiplex PCR; TCRdb's copy has only in-frame clones and lacks some. The data hold around 50,000 clones, with around 87% observed a single time. Source: CD8+ T cells from peripheral blood mononuclear cells, taken in the second trimester of pregnancy. The origin of this receptor is a female donor with multiple sclerosis, enrolled in a pregnancy study. V gene TRBV19 combines with J gene TRBJ2-4, with D perhaps matching TRBD2 (5 bases). CDR3 sequence: CASSIWGEDKNIQYF. The CDR3 region has the DNA TGTGCCAGTAGTATCTGGGGAGAAGACAAAAACATTCAGTACTTC.